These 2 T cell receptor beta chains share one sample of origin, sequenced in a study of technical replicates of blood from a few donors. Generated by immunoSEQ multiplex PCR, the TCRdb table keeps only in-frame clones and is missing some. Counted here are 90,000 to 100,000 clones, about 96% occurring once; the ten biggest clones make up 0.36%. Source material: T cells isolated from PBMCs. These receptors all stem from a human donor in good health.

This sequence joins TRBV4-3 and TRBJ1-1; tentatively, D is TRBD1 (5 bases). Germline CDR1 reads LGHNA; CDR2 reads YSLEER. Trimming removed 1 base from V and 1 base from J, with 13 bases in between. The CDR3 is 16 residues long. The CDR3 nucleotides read TGCGCCAGCAGCCAAGGGGGGGACTGGCGGAACACTGAAGCTTTCTTT. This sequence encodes CASSQGGDWRNTEAFF.

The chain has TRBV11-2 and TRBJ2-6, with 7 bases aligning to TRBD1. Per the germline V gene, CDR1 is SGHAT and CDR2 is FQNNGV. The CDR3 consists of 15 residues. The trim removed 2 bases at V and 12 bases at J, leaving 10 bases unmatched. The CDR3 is CASSLSGETGSVLTF. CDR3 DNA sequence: TGTGCCAGCAGCTTAAGTGGAGAGACAGGGAGCGTCCTGACTTTC. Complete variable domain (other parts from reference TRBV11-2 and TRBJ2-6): EAGVAQSPRYKIIEKRQSVAFWCNPISGHATLYWYQQILGQGPKLLIQFQNNGVVDDSQLPKDRFSAERLKGVDSTLKIQPAKLEDSAVYLCASSLSGETGSVLTFGAGSRLTVL.